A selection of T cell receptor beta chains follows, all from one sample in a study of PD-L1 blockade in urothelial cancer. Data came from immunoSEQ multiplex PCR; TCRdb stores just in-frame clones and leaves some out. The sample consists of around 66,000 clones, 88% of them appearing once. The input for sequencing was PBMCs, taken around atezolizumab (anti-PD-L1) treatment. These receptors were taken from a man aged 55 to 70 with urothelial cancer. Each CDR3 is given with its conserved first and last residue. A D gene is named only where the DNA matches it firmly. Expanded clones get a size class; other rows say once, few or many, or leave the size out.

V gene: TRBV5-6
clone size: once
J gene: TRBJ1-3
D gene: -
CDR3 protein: CASRDSWENTIYF
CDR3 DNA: TGTGCCAGTAGGGACTCCTGGGAGAACACCATATATTTT

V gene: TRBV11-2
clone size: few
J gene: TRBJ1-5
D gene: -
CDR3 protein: CASSLVANQPQHF
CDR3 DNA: TGTGCCAGCAGCTTAGTGGCAAATCAGCCCCAGCATTTT

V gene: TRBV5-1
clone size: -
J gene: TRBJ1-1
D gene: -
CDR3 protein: CASSLQGQSYTEAFF
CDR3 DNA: TGCGCCAGCAGCTTGCAAGGACAGTCTTACACTGAAGCTTTCTTT

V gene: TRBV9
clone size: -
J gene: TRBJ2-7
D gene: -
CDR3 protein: CASSPGIYEQYF
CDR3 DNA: TGTGCCAGCAGCCCGGGGATCTACGAGCAGTACTTC

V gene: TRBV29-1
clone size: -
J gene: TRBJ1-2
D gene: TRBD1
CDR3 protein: CSGWDRALSGYTF
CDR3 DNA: TGCAGCGGATGGGACAGGGCTCTTTCTGGCTACACCTTC

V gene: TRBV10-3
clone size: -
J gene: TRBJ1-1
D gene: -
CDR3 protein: CAISTGTEAFF
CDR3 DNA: TGTGCCATCAGCACAGGCACTGAAGCTTTCTTT

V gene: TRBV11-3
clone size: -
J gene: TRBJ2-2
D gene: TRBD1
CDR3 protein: CASSLGQGSTGELFF
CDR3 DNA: TGTGCCAGCAGCTTGGGACAGGGGTCCACCGGGGAGCTGTTTTTT

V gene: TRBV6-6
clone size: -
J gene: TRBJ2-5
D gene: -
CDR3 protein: CASRGTWETQYF
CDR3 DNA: TGTGCCAGCCGGGGGACGTGGGAGACCCAGTACTTC

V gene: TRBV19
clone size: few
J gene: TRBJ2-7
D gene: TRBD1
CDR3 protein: CASSTTGDTYEQYF
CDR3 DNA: TGTGCCAGTAGTACGACAGGGGACACCTACGAGCAGTACTTC

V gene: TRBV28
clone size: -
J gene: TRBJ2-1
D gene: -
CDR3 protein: CASSLLREQFF
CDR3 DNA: TGTGCCAGCAGTTTGCTACGTGAGCAGTTCTTC

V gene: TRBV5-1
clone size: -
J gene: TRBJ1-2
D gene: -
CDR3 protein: CASSLPDTGNGYTF
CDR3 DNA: TGCGCCAGCAGCTTGCCTGATACAGGGAATGGCTACACCTTC

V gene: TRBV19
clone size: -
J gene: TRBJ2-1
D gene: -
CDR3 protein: CASSTSGVGAYNEQFF
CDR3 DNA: TGTGCCAGTAGTACATCAGGGGTTGGCGCCTACAATGAGCAGTTCTTC

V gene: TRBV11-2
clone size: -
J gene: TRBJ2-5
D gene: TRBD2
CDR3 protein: CASSSILAGQETQYF
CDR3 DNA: TGTGCCAGCAGCTCAATACTAGCGGGCCAAGAGACCCAGTACTTC

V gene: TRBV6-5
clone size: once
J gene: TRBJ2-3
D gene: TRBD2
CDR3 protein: CASSSQAGSGTDTQYF
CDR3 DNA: TGTGCCAGCAGTTCCCAAGCGGGGAGTGGGACAGATACGCAGTATTTT

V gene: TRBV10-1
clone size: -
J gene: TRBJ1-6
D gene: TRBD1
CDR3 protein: CAISRDSGDSPLHF
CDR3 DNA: TGCGCCATCTCCCGGGACAGCGGAGATTCACCCCTCCACTTT

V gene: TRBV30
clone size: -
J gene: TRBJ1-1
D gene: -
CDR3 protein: CAWRDSMNTEAFF
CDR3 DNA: TGTGCCTGGAGGGACAGCATGAACACTGAAGCTTTCTTT

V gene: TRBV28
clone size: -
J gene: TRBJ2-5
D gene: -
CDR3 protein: CASSSRPGQRLSETQYF
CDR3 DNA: TGTGCCAGCAGTTCCCGACCGGGACAACGGTTAAGCGAGACCCAGTACTTC

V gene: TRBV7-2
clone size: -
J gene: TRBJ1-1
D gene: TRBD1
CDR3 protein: CASSTGQLIEAFF
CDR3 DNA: TGTGCCAGCAGTACGGGACAGTTGATTGAAGCTTTCTTT

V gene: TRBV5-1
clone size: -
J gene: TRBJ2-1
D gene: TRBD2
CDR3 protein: CASSSGRLAGAGISSYNEQFF
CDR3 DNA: TGCGCCAGCAGCTCCGGTAGACTAGCGGGGGCCGGTATTAGCTCCTACAATGAGCAGTTCTTC

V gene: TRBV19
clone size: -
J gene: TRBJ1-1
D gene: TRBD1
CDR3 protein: CASSTRTGTGLTEAFF
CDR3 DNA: TGTGCCAGTAGCACGAGGACCGGGACAGGGCTCACTGAAGCTTTCTTT